Listed here are 27 T cell receptor beta chains from one sample, sequenced in a study of blood T cell repertoires in COVID-19. Data came from immunoSEQ multiplex PCR; TCRdb stores just in-frame clones and leaves some out. The sample has fewer than 250,000 clones; less than 90% are singletons. Sequencing input: peripheral blood. Source of these receptors: a human donor in a cohort sampled during active COVID-19.

The rearrangement joins TRBV10-2 to TRBJ2-1; 12 bases are shared with TRBD2. The ends lost 0 bases at V and 3 bases at J; junction bases unmatched: 9. Germline loops: CDR1 WSHSY, CDR2 SAAADI. The length of the CDR3 is 19 residues. This CDR3 is CASSESWTSGTLIYNEQFF. The CDR3 DNA sequence: TGCGCCAGCAGTGAGTCGTGGACTAGCGGGACCCTCATCTACAATGAGCAGTTCTTC.

The chain joins TRBV2 to TRBJ2-5; a weak D match, TRBD1 (5 bases). Germline CDR1 is SNHLY and CDR2 is FYNNEI. V was pared by 7 bases and J by 5 bases, with 17 bases between. The CDR3 has 14 amino acids. The CDR3 DNA reads as TGTGCCAGCAATTTTGTAGGGGATGGGGAGACCCAGTACTTC. Encoded protein: CASNFVGDGETQYF. Full variable domain (rest looked up from reference TRBV2 and TRBJ2-5): EPEVTQTPSHQVTQMGQEVILRCVPISNHLYFYWYRQILGQKVEFLVSFYNNEISEKSEIFDDQFSVERPDGSNFTLKIRSTKLEDSAMYFCASNFVGDGETQYFGPGTRLLVL.

V gene TRBV5-1 combines with J gene TRBJ2-2; D might be TRBD1 (6 bases). Trimming shortened V by 4 bases and J by 9 bases, and 16 bases separated the two germline ends. The germline CDR1 and CDR2 sequences are SGHRS and YFSETQ. This CDR3 comprises 14 residues. The CDR3 region has the DNA TGCGCCAGCAGCAGATACAGGGCCTCCCGGGAGCTGTTTTTT. Its protein is CASSRYRASRELFF.

V and J are TRBV4-1 and TRBJ1-3; D is possibly TRBD1 (5 bases). Germline V gene lookup returns CDR1 MGHRA and CDR2 YSYEKL. The CDR3 totals 18 residues. Trimming removed 2 bases at V and 0 bases at J, with 17 bases between. The CDR3 coding sequence is TGCGCCAGCAGCCAATTACAGGCACCATCCCTCTCTGGAAACACCATATATTTT. This encodes CASSQLQAPSLSGNTIYF.

V is TRBV19 and J is TRBJ1-5; 8 bases agree with TRBD1. This CDR3 has 15 residues. The ends lost 3 bases at V and 4 bases at J; junction bases unmatched: 5. Germline CDR1 LNHDA, CDR2 SQIVND (reference sequence). Here the CDR3 reads CASSMGTGTNQPQHF. DNA for the CDR3: TGTGCCAGTAGTATGGGGACAGGAACAAATCAGCCCCAGCATTTT. The full variable domain, rest sourced from reference TRBV19 and TRBJ1-5, is DGGITQSPKYLFRKEGQNVTLSCEQNLNHDAMYWYRQDPGQGLRLIYYSQIVNDFQKGDIAEGYSVSREKKESFPLTVTSAQKNPTAFYLCASSMGTGTNQPQHFGDGTRLSIL.

This clone showed up just once. The rearrangement links TRBV5-1 to TRBJ2-1; TRBD1 might be the D (8 bases). V lost 4 bases and J 9 bases, leaving 17 bases between the germline ends. This CDR3 region has 14 residues. CDR1 is SGHRS, CDR2 YFSETQ, per germline. CDR3 bases: TGCGCCAGCAGCCCGACCAGCGGGACAGGTGAGCAGTTCTTC. It codes for CASSPTSGTGEQFF. The full variable domain, in which reference TRBV5-1 and TRBJ2-1 provide the parts outside the CDR3, is KAGVTQTPRYLIKTRGQQVTLSCSPISGHRSVSWYQQTPGQGLQFLFEYFSETQRNKGNFPGRFSGRQFSNSRSEMNVSTLELGDSALYLCASSPTSGTGEQFFGPGTRLTVL.

A few counts support this clone. The rearrangement joins TRBV5-8 to TRBJ2-7, with D perhaps TRBD1 (6 bases). This CDR3 contains 14 residues. Trimming took 4 bases from V and 1 from J, leaving 12 bases between them. Germline V gene sequence: CDR1 SGHTS, CDR2 YDEGEE. In nucleotides, the CDR3 is TGTGCCAGCAGCCACTACAGGGAATCCTACGAGCAGTACGTC. Its protein product is CASSHYRESYEQYV.

The chain combines TRBV5-1 with TRBJ2-3; 8 positions agree with TRBD1. Germline V gene sequence: CDR1 SGHRS, CDR2 YFSETQ. V was clipped by 1 base and J by 1 base; unmatched bases: 5. This CDR3 region has 16 residues. The CDR3 loop reads CASSLSSGGRTDTQYF. In DNA, the CDR3 is TGCGCCAGCAGCTTGTCCTCAGGGGGCCGCACAGATACGCAGTATTTT.

The chain recombines TRBV9 with TRBJ2-3; 9 bases map to TRBD2. The CDR3 length is 15 residues. CDR1 is SGDLS and CDR2 is YYNGEE in the germline V gene. Trimming removed 1 base from V and 5 bases from J; junction bases left unmatched: 5. CDR3 protein: CASSVRAGGIDTQYF. The CDR3, as DNA: TGTGCCAGCAGCGTAAGGGCGGGGGGGATAGATACGCAGTATTTT. The entire variable domain, with the rest obtained from reference TRBV9 and TRBJ2-3, is as follows: DSGVTQTPKHLITATGQRVTLRCSPRSGDLSVYWYQQSLDQGLQFLIQYYNGEERAKGNILERFSAQQFPDLHSELNLSSLELGDSALYFCASSVRAGGIDTQYFGPGTRLTVL.

V is TRBV6-5 and J is TRBJ2-3; a possible D gene is TRBD2 (5 bases). The CDR3 has 13 residues. Trimming took off 6 bases at V and 5 bases at J, with 12 bases between the two ends. The germline V gene encodes CDR1 MNHEY and CDR2 SVGAGI. CDR3 bases: TGTGCCAGCAGGTCACCGAGGGTAGATACGCAGTATTTT. Its translation is CASRSPRVDTQYF.

V is TRBV5-1 and J is TRBJ1-2; the D is unclear. This CDR3 has 14 amino acids. Germline values: CDR1 SGHRS, CDR2 YFSETQ. With 4 bases removed from V and 1 base from J, the gap between germline ends came to 11 bases. CDR3 in DNA: TGCGCCAGCAGCCTGGACGGAGGTAACTATGGCTACACCTTC. It codes for CASSLDGGNYGYTF.

This clone was counted a single time. In DNA form, the CDR3 reads TGTGCCAGCTCACCAAGGGGCCAAATCTCTGGAAACACCATATATTTT. It translates to CASSPRGQISGNTIYF. The chain combines TRBV18 with TRBJ1-3; maybe TRBD1 (5 bases). With 2 bases removed from V and 0 bases from J, the gap between germline ends came to 11 bases. CDR1 and CDR2 (germline): KGHSH, LQKENI. This CDR3 is built from 16 residues.

The genes are TRBV5-1 and TRBJ2-3; D perhaps matches TRBD2 (7 bases). CDR1 is SGHRS and CDR2 is YFSETQ in the germline V gene. CDR3 size: 14 residues. Deletions cut 2 bases from V and 2 bases from J, with 9 bases between. CDR3 in amino acids: CASSFGGATDTQYF. The CDR3, as DNA: TGCGCCAGCAGCTTTGGGGGGGCCACAGATACGCAGTATTTT.

This rearrangement joins TRBV29-1 to TRBJ2-7; maybe TRBD1 (5 bases). V lost 1 base and J lost 2, with 18 bases in between. The CDR3 contains 16 residues. From germline, CDR1 is SQVTM and CDR2 ANQGSEA. The CDR3 here is CSVEVTRGSSAYEQYF. The CDR3, as DNA: TGCAGCGTTGAAGTCACAAGGGGAAGCAGCGCCTACGAGCAGTACTTC.

The chain carries TRBV5-4 and TRBJ2-5; TRBD2 matches at 9 bases. CDR1 and CDR2 from the germline V gene are SGHNT and YYREEE (reference sequence). There are 17 residues in the CDR3. With 0 bases clipped from V and 4 bases from J, the junction kept 10 bases outside the gene matches. The CDR3 loop is CASSLAAGGPSRETQYF. CDR3 bases: TGTGCCAGCAGCTTGGCCGCGGGAGGGCCCTCGCGAGAGACCCAGTACTTC.

The CDR3 DNA reads TGTGCCAGCAGCTTAAGCCTAGGGACAGGGAATGGCTACACCTTC. This codes for CASSLSLGTGNGYTF. The V gene is TRBV7-9, the J gene TRBJ1-2, with 9 bases fitting TRBD1. Germline CDR1 is SEHNR and CDR2 is FQNEAQ (reference sequence). There are 15 residues in the CDR3. Trimming cost V 2 bases and J 6 bases; bases outside gene matches: 7.

The chain has TRBV6-5 and TRBJ1-4; D might be TRBD1 (6 bases). The CDR3 consists of 13 residues. Trimming shortened V by 5 bases and J by 7 bases, and 11 bases separated the two germline ends. The germline gives CDR1 MNHEY, CDR2 SVGAGI. This CDR3 is CASSRGASEKLFF. The CDR3 nucleotides read TGTGCCAGCAGTCGGGGGGCTAGTGAAAAACTGTTTTTT.

This chain connects TRBV3-1 (or the pseudogene TRBV3-2) to TRBJ2-3; a possible D gene is TRBD2 (6 bases). CDR1 and CDR2 (germline): LGHDT, YNNKEL (reference sequence). V was trimmed by 4 bases and J by 1 base, leaving 9 bases between them. This CDR3 has 14 residues. CDR3 DNA sequence: TGTGCCAGCAGCCGAGGAGGGGGCACAGATACGCAGTATTTT. Protein product: CASSRGGGTDTQYF.

The V gene is TRBV30, the J gene TRBJ2-5; TRBD1 matches 7 bases. The CDR3 sequence is 13 residues long. Trimming cost V 4 bases and J 4 bases; bases outside gene matches: 6. CDR1 is GTSNPN and CDR2 is SVGIG in the germline V gene (reference sequence). The CDR3 region has the DNA TGTGCCTGGAAAGACAGGGTAGGAGAGACCCAGTACTTC. This sequence encodes CAWKDRVGETQYF.

This chain links TRBV6-5 with TRBJ1-1; unclear D gene. The CDR3 totals 14 residues. V shed 4 bases and J shed 1 base, with 10 bases lying between them. In germline, CDR1 is MNHEY, CDR2 SVGAGI. As DNA, the CDR3 is TGTGCCAGCAGTTCTCACAGCTCGAACACTGAAGCTTTCTTT. This gives the protein CASSSHSSNTEAFF.

The chain combines TRBV4-1 with TRBJ1-2; D is undetermined. V lost 6 bases to trimming and J lost 5 bases, with 19 bases between them. The CDR3 is made up of 15 amino acids. Germline V gives CDR1 MGHRA, CDR2 YSYEKL. The CDR3, as DNA: TGCGCCAGCAGAACTATTCCGGGAGACCCATATGGCTACACCTTC. Its translation: CASRTIPGDPYGYTF.

This clone was observed once. This chain joins TRBV7-9 and TRBJ2-7, with TRBD1 matching over 7 bases. CDR1 and CDR2 (germline): SEHNR, FQNEAQ (reference sequence). V shed 1 base, J shed 3 bases, and the junction held 9 bases outside the gene matches. The CDR3 has 16 amino acids. CDR3 region: CASSLGSWTGFYEQYF. In DNA form, the CDR3 reads TGTGCCAGCAGCTTAGGGAGTTGGACAGGATTCTACGAGCAGTACTTC.

The V call is TRBV7-2, the J call TRBJ1-1; D call uncertain. The CDR3 sequence is 13 residues long. Trimming stripped 8 bases from V and 4 bases from J, with 14 bases between. Germline CDR1 reads SGHTA; CDR2 reads FQGNSA. CDR3 nucleotide sequence: TGTGCCAGCCGCCGTGGGAGAGTCACTGAAGCTTTCTTT. The encoded protein is CASRRGRVTEAFF.

This clone was observed a handful of times. The V call is TRBV5-1, the J call TRBJ2-7, with D maybe TRBD1 (5 bases). Germline CDR1 and CDR2: SGHRS and YFSETQ. V lost 6 bases and J lost 4, with 17 bases in between. This CDR3 contains 14 residues. The CDR3 loop reads CASTLRGIGYEQYF. The CDR3, as DNA: TGCGCCAGCACCCTAAGGGGCATCGGTTACGAGCAGTACTTC.

V and J are TRBV10-3 and TRBJ2-7, with a possible D match to TRBD2 (6 bases). V was cut by 8 bases and J by 9 bases, with 17 bases left in between. Per germline, CDR1 ENHRY and CDR2 SYGVKD. This CDR3 region has 12 residues. The CDR3 DNA sequence: TGTGCCATCGGGGACCCCCGGGAGCGGCAGTACTTC. It translates to CAIGDPRERQYF.

This chain links TRBV6-2 or TRBV6-3 with TRBJ1-6; TRBD1 agrees at 10 bases. Germline-derived CDR1 and CDR2 are MNHEY and SVGEGT. The CDR3 is 16 amino acids. J was trimmed by 9 bases and V by 6 bases; bases with no gene match: 11. CDR3 DNA sequence: TGTGCCAGCAGCACAGGGACAGGGGAGGGAGGTTCACCCCTCCACTTT. Translating it yields CASSTGTGEGGSPLHF.

The V gene is TRBV4-2, the J gene TRBJ2-2; 8 bases align to TRBD1. CDR1 and CDR2 from the germline V gene are LGHNA and YNFKEQ. The junction had 12 bases not matched to a gene; V was cut back by 4 bases and J by 8 bases. The CDR3 spans 16 residues. CDR3 region: CASSPLNGTGWGELFF. Here the CDR3 DNA reads TGTGCCAGCAGCCCCTTGAACGGGACAGGTTGGGGGGAGCTGTTTTTT.